The next 17 T cell receptor beta chains were all read from a single sample in a study of blood T cell repertoires in COVID-19. The method was immunoSEQ multiplex PCR; TCRdb's version includes in-frame clones alone and lacks a portion of them. Of 210,000 or so clones in the sample, approximately 90% were seen once. The source material was peripheral blood. The receptors stem from a woman in her forties who had recovered from COVID-19.

The chain recombines TRBV28 with TRBJ1-2; D possibly corresponds to TRBD1 (6 bases). Trimming pared 6 bases from V and 6 bases from J, leaving 11 bases between. Germline CDR1 reads MDHEN; CDR2 reads SYDVKM. The CDR3 is 12 amino acids. CDR3 residues: CASSLGANGYTF. The CDR3 nucleotides read TGTGCCAGCAGCCTGGGGGCGAATGGCTACACCTTC.

The gene calls are TRBV7-3 and TRBJ2-5; D perhaps matches TRBD2 (5 bases). The germline V gene has CDR1 SGHTA and CDR2 FQGTGA. The V end was cut by 5 bases, the J end by 5 bases, with 12 bases between. The CDR3 is 13 residues long. The CDR3 reads CASSRIRGETQYF. The CDR3 DNA is TGTGCCAGCAGCCGAATTCGCGGGGAGACCCAGTACTTC.

The gene calls are TRBV11-1 and TRBJ2-7; D unresolved. The CDR3 has 15 amino acids. The ends were cut back, 0 bases at V and 0 bases at J, with 9 bases in the middle. In germline, CDR1 is SGHAT, CDR2 FQDESV (reference sequence). As DNA, the CDR3 is TGTGCCAGCAGCTTAGCAGTATCCGGCTCCTACGAGCAGTACTTC. This translates into CASSLAVSGSYEQYF. Complete variable domain (other parts from reference TRBV11-1 and TRBJ2-7): EAEVAQSPRYKITEKSQAVAFWCDPISGHATLYWYRQILGQGPELLVQFQDESVVDDSQLPKDRFSAERLKGVDSTLKIQPAELGDSAMYLCASSLAVSGSYEQYFGPGTRLTVT.

The J gene is TRBJ2-3, the V gene TRBV9; no firm D call. The CDR3 is 15 amino acids. The ends were cut back, 0 bases at V and 2 bases at J, with 10 bases in the middle. Germline CDR1 and CDR2: SGDLS and YYNGEE. The DNA for the CDR3 is TGTGCCAGCAGCGTAGCCCAACGGTACACAGATACGCAGTATTTT. Its protein product is CASSVAQRYTDTQYF.

V usage is TRBV5-6 and J usage is TRBJ2-7; the D gene is possibly TRBD1 (7 bases). Trimming shortened V by 0 bases and J by 7 bases, and 26 bases separated the two germline ends. Germline V gene lookup returns CDR1 SGHDT and CDR2 YYEEEE. The CDR3 extends over 18 amino acids. The CDR3 protein is CASSLARGVSGPQMEQYF. In nucleotides, the CDR3 is TGTGCCAGCAGCTTGGCCAGGGGGGTGTCAGGGCCCCAGATGGAGCAGTACTTC.

The chain carries TRBV30 and TRBJ2-6; D is unresolved. Germline assignment: CDR1 GTSNPN and CDR2 SVGIG (reference sequence). The CDR3 loop spans 11 amino acids. Trimming took 7 bases from V and 2 from J, leaving 3 bases between them. The CDR3 protein is CASAGANVLTF. The CDR3, as DNA: TGTGCCTCCGCTGGGGCCAACGTCCTGACTTTC.

The chain links TRBV27 to TRBJ2-1; D might be TRBD1 (6 bases). CDR1 MNHEY and CDR2 SMNVEV come from the germline V gene (reference sequence). This CDR3 has 16 amino acids. V was clipped by 2 bases and J by 3 bases, with 14 bases between them. The CDR3 DNA reads TGTGCCAGCAGTTTAGGGAGCGGACAGTACTACAATGAGCAGTTCTTC. Residues: CASSLGSGQYYNEQFF.

The chain joins TRBV5-6 to TRBJ2-7; TRBD1 is a possible D gene (6 bases). Trimming pared 1 base from V and 0 bases from J, leaving 14 bases between. The CDR3 contains 16 residues. Germline CDR1 SGHDT, CDR2 YYEEEE. CDR3 amino acids: CASSLYSGHHSYEQYF. CDR3 DNA: TGTGCCAGCAGCTTGTATTCGGGACACCACTCCTACGAGCAGTACTTC.

Here the CDR3 reads CASSLGTSGIAYEQYF. CDR3 DNA sequence: TGTGCCAGCAGCTTGGGGACTAGCGGGATCGCTTACGAGCAGTACTTC. The rearrangement joins TRBV5-8 to TRBJ2-7; 12 bases are shared with TRBD2. The CDR3 runs to 16 residues. V lost 0 bases to trimming and J lost 4 bases; unmatched junction nucleotides: 5. The germline V gene encodes CDR1 SGHTS and CDR2 YDEGEE.

The chain has TRBV2 and TRBJ2-1; D is perhaps TRBD2 (6 bases). Germline CDR1 reads SNHLY; CDR2 reads FYNNEI. The CDR3 is made up of 14 amino acids. V was pared by 7 bases and J by 4 bases, with 14 bases between. The CDR3: CASMGGIGYNEQFF. CDR3 bases: TGTGCCAGCATGGGCGGGATAGGATACAATGAGCAGTTCTTC.

The chain combines TRBV11-2 with TRBJ2-7, with D uncertain. V was clipped by 5 bases and J by 3 bases, with 17 bases between them. Germline V gene sequence: CDR1 SGHAT, CDR2 FQNNGV. There are 15 residues in the CDR3. The CDR3 here is CASSPRTDSYYEQYF. The DNA of the CDR3 is TGTGCCAGCAGCCCTCGAACAGATTCCTACTACGAGCAGTACTTC.

The chain joins TRBV29-1 to TRBJ2-2; D is unclear. There are 13 residues in the CDR3. V lost 0 bases, J lost 5 bases, and 7 bases lay in between. Germline V gene data show CDR1 as SQVTM and CDR2 as ANQGSEA. The CDR3 DNA sequence: TGCAGCGTTGAAGATGAGGCTACCGGGGAGCTGTTTTTT. The encoded protein is CSVEDEATGELFF.

The chain recombines TRBV27 with TRBJ2-7; D is ambiguous. Trimming cost V 7 bases and J 2 bases, with 12 bases left between them. The CDR3 extends over 13 amino acids. Germline CDR1 and CDR2: MNHEY and SMNVEV (reference sequence). CDR3 sequence (DNA): TGTGCCAGCAAACTGAGAGGAACCTACGAGCAGTACTTC. This codes for CASKLRGTYEQYF.

This chain links TRBV14 with TRBJ2-7, with a weak D call TRBD1 (6 bases). CDR1 is SGHDN and CDR2 is FVKESK in the germline V gene. V dropped 2 bases and J dropped 3 bases, with 14 bases sitting between them. The CDR3 length is 15 residues. The CDR3 is CASSQIGQLSYEQYF. For the CDR3, the DNA is TGTGCCAGCAGCCAAATAGGACAGCTGAGCTACGAGCAGTACTTC.

The rearrangement uses TRBV6-6 and TRBJ2-7, with 8 bases identical to TRBD1. The CDR3 consists of 17 residues. Germline loops: CDR1 MNHNY, CDR2 SVGAGI (reference sequence). After removal of 5 bases from V and 1 base from J, the junction contained 13 bases not matched to a gene. The CDR3 reads CASSHRTGGDRSYEQYF. The DNA of the CDR3 is TGTGCCAGCAGTCACCGGACCGGTGGGGACAGGTCCTACGAGCAGTACTTC.

The genes are TRBV23-1 and TRBJ2-2; no clear D gene. TRBV23-1 is placed among ORFs of uncertain function. The CDR3 length is 20 residues. The V and J ends lost 2 bases and 1 base respectively, with 23 bases between them. The CDR3, as DNA: TGCGCCAGCAGTCAAACTGACGCGATTTGTTTTCGGGTGAACACCGGGGAGCTGTTTTTT. Protein sequence: CASSQTDAICFRVNTGELFF.

The chain employs TRBV27 and TRBJ2-2, with 8 bases matching TRBD1. The CDR3 totals 16 residues. Per germline, CDR1 MNHEY and CDR2 SMNVEV (reference sequence). Losses at the gene ends were 3 bases for V and 4 bases for J; bases not matched to a gene: 7. CDR3 sequence reads: CASSFQGASPTGELFF. CDR3 nucleotide sequence: TGTGCCAGCAGTTTCCAGGGGGCGAGTCCCACCGGGGAGCTGTTTTTT.